A single sample gave rise to the 27 T cell receptor beta chains below, sequenced in a study of blood T cell repertoires in COVID-19. Profiling relied on immunoSEQ multiplex PCR, and the TCRdb table lists in-frame clones only, not all of them. The sample has under 500,000 clones, nearly 90% seen once; the top ten hold about 2.1%. The specimen sequenced was PBMCs or T cells enriched from blood (not recorded which). The receptors were gathered from a woman between 18 and 29 years old with acute COVID-19.

This rearrangement joins TRBV19 to TRBJ1-1, with D possibly TRBD1 on 5 matching bases. Germline CDR1 reads LNHDA; CDR2 reads SQIVND (reference sequence). This CDR3 has 14 residues. V was trimmed by 3 bases and J by 0 bases, leaving 8 bases between them. Here the CDR3 reads CASSMGGMNTEAFF. CDR3 nucleotide sequence: TGTGCCAGTAGTATGGGGGGAATGAACACTGAAGCTTTCTTT.

The V gene is TRBV18, the J gene TRBJ1-2; D might be TRBD1 (5 bases). In germline, CDR1 is KGHSH, CDR2 LQKENI. CDR3 length: 13 amino acids. V was pared by 5 bases and J by 3 bases, with 10 bases between. Written as DNA, the CDR3 is TGTGCCAGCTCAGCGGACAAGGACTATGGCTACACCTTC. Residues: CASSADKDYGYTF.

The genes are TRBV19 and TRBJ2-5; D possibly corresponds to TRBD1 (6 bases). This CDR3 is 14 amino acids long. Trimming left V 3 bases short and J 2 bases short, with 10 bases between. Germline loops: CDR1 LNHDA, CDR2 SQIVND (reference sequence). CDR3: CASSMRGHQETQYF. The CDR3 nucleotides are TGTGCCAGTAGTATGAGGGGACATCAAGAGACCCAGTACTTC.

The chain links TRBV19 to TRBJ2-7; TRBD2 agrees at 9 bases. The V gene end was trimmed by 5 bases and the J gene end by 3 bases; junction bases not matched to a gene: 11. Germline CDR1 and CDR2: LNHDA and SQIVND (reference sequence). The CDR3 contains 16 residues. The CDR3 region has the DNA TGTGCCAGTAGTCCGGAATATGCTAGCGGGGACTACGAGCAGTACTTC. Its protein product is CASSPEYASGDYEQYF.

This rearrangement joins TRBV3-1 (or the pseudogene TRBV3-2) to TRBJ1-5; D remains unclear. This CDR3 comprises 17 residues. The V gene lost 0 bases and the J gene lost 6 bases, with 18 bases spanning the gap. Per the germline V gene, CDR1 is LGHDT and CDR2 is YNNKEL (reference sequence). The CDR3 DNA reads as TGTGCCAGCAGCCAAGAAGGACTAGGGAGAGGGATTCAGCCCCAGCATTTT. As protein: CASSQEGLGRGIQPQHF.

The chain employs TRBV7-9 and TRBJ2-5; D possibly corresponds to TRBD1 (6 bases). CDR3 length equals 15 residues. Trimming pared 4 bases from V and 0 bases from J, leaving 12 bases between. Germline assignment: CDR1 SEHNR and CDR2 FQNEAQ (reference sequence). CDR3 DNA sequence: TGTGCCAGCAGCTCAGGGGCCTTGTACCAAGAGACCCAGTACTTC. Protein: CASSSGALYQETQYF.

The V and J genes are TRBV12-3 or TRBV12-4 and TRBJ2-7, with D possibly matching TRBD1 (6 bases). The germline V and J ends were trimmed by 6 bases and 1 base, with 10 bases remaining between them. The CDR3 loop spans 13 amino acids. CDR3 sequence reads: CASRLTGSYEQYF. The CDR3 DNA follows: TGTGCCAGCAGATTGACAGGATCCTACGAGCAGTACTTC.

The chain couples TRBV27 to TRBJ2-7; TRBD2 matches 13 bases. Germline V gene data show CDR1 as MNHEY and CDR2 as SMNVEV (reference sequence). The V segment lost 7 bases and the J segment 4 bases; nucleotides outside the gene matches: 7. The length of the CDR3 is 15 residues. The CDR3 DNA reads TGTGCCAGCACCCTGACTAGCGGGAGGACGTACGAGCAGTACTTC. This codes for CASTLTSGRTYEQYF.

This clone was observed a few times. This rearrangement joins TRBV5-5 to TRBJ1-2; the D gene is possibly TRBD1 (5 bases). V lost 0 bases and J 3 bases, leaving 12 bases between the germline ends. This CDR3 contains 15 residues. Germline CDR1 is SGHKS and CDR2 is YYEKEE (reference sequence). The CDR3 spells CASSLAGEKDYGYTF. The CDR3 bases are TGTGCCAGCAGCTTGGCGGGGGAAAAGGACTATGGCTACACCTTC.

This chain connects TRBV6-5 to TRBJ2-1, with TRBD1 identical over 8 bases. In germline, CDR1 is MNHEY, CDR2 SVGAGI. The V gene end was trimmed by 4 bases and the J gene end by 3 bases; junction bases not matched to a gene: 8. The CDR3 spans 16 residues. CDR3 in DNA: TGTGCCAGCAGTTCGAGAATGGGACAGGACTACAATGAGCAGTTCTTC. Protein sequence: CASSSRMGQDYNEQFF.

The rearrangement uses TRBV15 and TRBJ2-1; 11 bases agree with TRBD1. The trim removed 2 bases at V and 15 bases at J, leaving 9 bases unmatched. Germline loops: CDR1 LNHNV, CDR2 YYDKDF (reference sequence). CDR3 length equals 14 residues. The CDR3 is CATSRNRDRGTAFF. The CDR3 DNA reads as TGTGCCACCAGCAGAAACCGGGACAGGGGGACGGCGTTCTTC.

A remark on this clone: Its ends do not fully match the called genes, so a read error is possible. This chain links TRBV23-1 with TRBJ2-7; 7 bases agree with TRBD2. TRBV23-1 is noted as an ORF with a role that remains uncertain. The CDR3 is 18 amino acids. CDR3 sequence (DNA): TGCGCCAGCAGCCAATCGGGAGGTAGCGGGCTCACCCCCTACGAGCAGTACTTC. Its translation is CASSQSGGSGLTPYEQYF.

This chain uses TRBV6-5 with TRBJ2-5, with D tentatively TRBD2 (5 bases). The CDR3 runs 13 residues. Germline CDR1 reads MNHEY; CDR2 reads SVGAGI. V was trimmed by 8 bases and J by 4 bases, leaving 14 bases between them. Written as DNA, the CDR3 is TGTGCCAGCCTACTAGAGTTAGGAGAGACCCAGTACTTC. Encoded protein: CASLLELGETQYF.

The chain employs TRBV7-2 and TRBJ2-1, with TRBD2 identical over 13 bases. Germline CDR1 reads SGHTA; CDR2 reads FQGNSA. The V gene end was trimmed by 6 bases and the J gene end by 8 bases; junction bases not matched to a gene: 7. This CDR3 region has 15 residues. The CDR3 sequence is CASSFGTSGTYEQFF. The DNA for the CDR3 is TGTGCCAGCAGTTTCGGGACTAGCGGGACCTATGAGCAGTTCTTC.

This clone was detected only a few times. The J gene is TRBJ1-2, the V gene TRBV7-6; D is perhaps TRBD1 (6 bases). The length of the CDR3 is 13 residues. CDR1 is SGHVS, CDR2 FNYEAQ, per germline. V gave up 5 bases and J gave up 6 bases, with 13 bases separating them. The CDR3 region is CASSGVGADGYTF. The CDR3 DNA sequence: TGTGCCAGCAGCGGGGTGGGGGCGGATGGCTACACCTTC.

The chain links TRBV7-9 to TRBJ1-2; 8 nucleotides match TRBD1. The CDR3 is 15 amino acids. The ends lost 3 bases at V and 5 bases at J; junction bases unmatched: 8. CDR1 SEHNR and CDR2 FQNEAQ come from the germline V gene (reference sequence). The CDR3 DNA follows: TGTGCCAGCAGCTTTTCGGCCCAGGGGGCTTATGGCTACACCTTC. It yields the protein CASSFSAQGAYGYTF.

This rearrangement joins TRBV7-9 to TRBJ2-4; 14 bases are shared with TRBD2. Germline lookup yields CDR1 SEHNR and CDR2 FQNEAQ (reference sequence). The CDR3 has 18 amino acids. The V segment lost 5 bases and the J segment 6 bases; nucleotides outside the gene matches: 12. The CDR3 region is CASSHPDGTSGSRNIQYF. In nucleotides, the CDR3 is TGTGCCAGCAGCCATCCAGATGGGACTAGCGGGAGTAGAAACATTCAGTACTTC.

This clone has a single count. The rearrangement uses TRBV7-9 and TRBJ2-1, with 10 bases identical to TRBD2. The germline CDR1 and CDR2 sequences are SEHNR and FQNEAQ (reference sequence). The CDR3 length is 16 residues. Unmatched junction bases numbered 14, after V lost 5 bases and J lost 10 bases. The DNA of the CDR3 is TGTGCCAGCAGCCTCCGATCTAGCGGGGGCGCGCCCGAGCAGTTCTTC. As protein: CASSLRSSGGAPEQFF.

To note about this clone: The junction departs from the called germline gene at one end, perhaps through a read error. The rearrangement joins TRBV7-9 to TRBJ2-2, with TRBD2 identical over 11 bases. The CDR3 extends over 16 amino acids. Germline V gives CDR1 SEHNR, CDR2 FQNEAQ (reference sequence). CDR3 bases: TGTGCCAGCAGCCCCCCTAGCGGGGGGAACTCCGGGGAGCTGTTTTTT. Amino acids: CASSPPSGGNSGELFF.

The chain is built from TRBV5-1 and TRBJ2-5; D is perhaps TRBD2 (6 bases). The length of the CDR3 is 19 residues. V gave up 0 bases and J gave up 3 bases, with 24 bases separating them. Germline V gene sequence: CDR1 SGHRS, CDR2 YFSETQ. The CDR3 region has the DNA TGCGCCAGCAGCTTGGTCTCTGGTTCGTTTTTGGGGGGTGAAGAGACCCAGTACTTC. It is translated as CASSLVSGSFLGGEETQYF.

This clone appeared once. The chain uses TRBV18 and TRBJ2-3; 10 positions agree with TRBD1. The CDR3 extends over 15 amino acids. V shed 3 bases, J shed 4 bases, and the junction held 4 bases outside the gene matches. Germline CDR1 is KGHSH and CDR2 is LQKENI. The CDR3 DNA reads as TGTGCCAGCTCACCGACAGGGGGCTCAGCAGATACGCAGTATTTT. Translation: CASSPTGGSADTQYF. Variable domain in full (rest from reference TRBV18 and TRBJ2-3): NAGVMQNPRHLVRRRGQEARLRCSPMKGHSHVYWYRQLPEEGLKFMVYLQKENIIDESGMPKERFSAEFPKEGPSILRIQQVVRGDSAAYFCASSPTGGSADTQYFGPGTRLTVL.

The CDR3 sequence is CATSREEGGTEAFF. As DNA, the CDR3 is TGTGCCACCAGCAGAGAAGAAGGGGGCACTGAAGCTTTCTTT. The chain is built from TRBV15 and TRBJ1-1; D perhaps matches TRBD1 (6 bases). The germline gives CDR1 LNHNV, CDR2 YYDKDF (reference sequence). This CDR3 spans 14 amino acids. V lost 0 bases and J lost 4, with 9 bases in between.

This rearrangement joins TRBV2 to TRBJ1-5; TRBD1 matches at 8 bases. The CDR3 contains 14 residues. V lost 4 bases to trimming and J lost 4 bases; unmatched junction nucleotides: 3. Germline V gene lookup returns CDR1 SNHLY and CDR2 FYNNEI. In DNA, the CDR3 is TGTGCCAGCAGTGGACAGGGGAAAAATCAGCCCCAGCATTTT. The encoded protein is CASSGQGKNQPQHF.

This chain connects TRBV19 to TRBJ1-2; 8 nucleotides agree with TRBD1. Trimming at V came to 7 bases and at J to 4 bases, leaving 14 bases not matched to a gene. The CDR3 sequence is 16 residues long. The germline gives CDR1 LNHDA, CDR2 SQIVND (reference sequence). The CDR3 reads CASNEMGDGQGYGYTF. DNA for the CDR3: TGTGCCAGTAATGAGATGGGGGACGGACAGGGCTATGGCTACACCTTC.

The V gene is TRBV19, the J gene TRBJ1-3; 7 nucleotides agree with TRBD1. Germline CDR1 LNHDA, CDR2 SQIVND (reference sequence). Germline trimming cut 5 bases from V and 2 bases from J; bases unmatched to any gene: 18. The CDR3 length is 19 residues. The CDR3 DNA is TGTGCCAGTAGTCGAGAACAGGGGTCTATGGGTGTTACTGGAAACACCATATATTTT. Translation: CASSREQGSMGVTGNTIYF.

The CDR3 DNA sequence: TGTGCCAGCAGTTTGAGGAGGGGGGGCCACGAGCAGTACTTC. Translated: CASSLRRGGHEQYF. The rearrangement uses TRBV28 and TRBJ2-7; TRBD2 is a possible D gene (7 bases). CDR3 length: 14 residues. Trimming cost V 3 bases and J 5 bases, with 14 bases left between them. Looked up from germline, CDR1 is MDHEN and CDR2 is SYDVKM.

The sample holds one count of this clone. The rearrangement uses TRBV29-1 and TRBJ2-7, with D possibly matching TRBD1 (5 bases). The CDR3 is 13 amino acids. Germline lookup yields CDR1 SQVTM and CDR2 ANQGSEA. With 4 bases removed from V and 1 base from J, the gap between germline ends came to 11 bases. The CDR3 DNA sequence: TGCAGCGTTGTCGACAGTAAGTCCTACGAGCAGTACTTC. It codes for CSVVDSKSYEQYF.